The 17 T cell receptor beta chains in this list originate from one sample, sequenced in a study of T cells in Graves' hyperthyroidism and ophthalmopathy. RNA transcripts provided the source from which TCR beta CDR3 regions were amplified. During a first-round RT-PCR of the TCR CDR3, the HTBI primer set was used. TCRdb independently ran MiXCR on the multiplex PCR reads; one entry per CDR3 protein. The sample gives nearly 250,000 distinct CDR3 sequences, 16% of which show up once; around 30% is in the top ten. Sequencing was performed on blood. These receptors came from a young woman with Graves' ophthalmopathy.

This clonotype has just a few counts. A much more abundant neighbour one base away suggests this may be a read error. CDR3 amino acids: CASTPDRYTQCF. The CDR3 region has the DNA TGTGCCAGCACCCCCGATCGGTATACGCAGTGTTTT. The gene calls are TRBV6-1 and TRBJ2-3, with unresolved D. Per the germline V gene, CDR1 is MNHNS and CDR2 is SASEGT. The CDR3 loop spans 12 amino acids.

This clonotype was counted many times. V usage is TRBV12-5 and J usage is TRBJ2-2; 9 nucleotides agree with TRBD1. Germline CDR1 reads LGHNT; CDR2 reads FRNRAP. The CDR3 length is 15 residues. Trimming at V came to 7 bases and at J to 1 base, leaving 4 bases not matched to a gene. The CDR3 nucleotides are TGTGCTAGTGCCCTGGGACAGGGGAACACCGGGGAGCTGTTTTTT. Translated: CASALGQGNTGELFF.

This clonotype has ten or more counts. The chain uses TRBV28 and TRBJ2-5; TRBD2 aligns across 11 bases. J gave up 2 bases and V 5 bases, and 4 bases lay outside the gene matches. Germline CDR1 MDHEN, CDR2 SYDVKM. The CDR3 loop spans 15 amino acids. The CDR3 reads CASSATSGGQETQYF. DNA of the CDR3: TGTGCCAGCAGTGCCACTAGCGGGGGACAAGAGACCCAGTACTTC.

This clonotype was found many times. The chain is built from TRBV9 and TRBJ2-1; the D gene is possibly TRBD2 (6 bases). V lost 3 bases, J lost 7 bases, and 17 bases lay in between. This CDR3 spans 15 amino acids. From germline, CDR1 is SGDLS and CDR2 YYNGEE. CDR3 region: CASSDLAGIGNEQFF. The CDR3 DNA sequence: TGTGCCAGCAGCGACTTGGCGGGGATCGGGAATGAGCAGTTCTTC.

This clonotype was found a few times. The CDR3 nucleotides read TGTGCCAGCAACCCAACGGTGAGGACTAGCGGGGGGGCCAGGCAGTACTTC. It encodes CASNPTVRTSGGARQYF. The chain employs TRBV28 and TRBJ2-7, with TRBD2 matching 15 bases. From germline, CDR1 is MDHEN and CDR2 SYDVKM. This CDR3 contains 17 residues. V gave up 7 bases and J gave up 9 bases; unmatched junction bases: 16.

This clonotype occurred many times. V is TRBV20-1 and J is TRBJ1-6; 8 bases are a match to TRBD1. The CDR3 is made up of 16 amino acids. CDR1 and CDR2 (germline): DFQATT, SNEGSKA (reference sequence). J gave up 6 bases and V 2 bases, and 9 bases lay outside the gene matches. The DNA for the CDR3 is TGCAGTGCTAGATCGGGGGACAGGCCAACTAATTCACCCCTCCACTTT. Its translation: CSARSGDRPTNSPLHF.

This chain uses TRBV30 with TRBJ1-2; maybe TRBD1 (5 bases). Germline V gene sequence: CDR1 GTSNPN, CDR2 SVGIG (reference sequence). V gave up 1 base and J gave up 4 bases, with 7 bases separating them. This CDR3 has 12 residues. CDR3: CAWSGGFYGYTF. The CDR3 bases are TGTGCCTGGAGTGGGGGCTTCTATGGCTACACCTTC.

The V call is TRBV7-2, the J call TRBJ1-5; D not certain. V dropped 5 bases and J dropped 4 bases, with 9 bases sitting between them. This CDR3 spans 13 amino acids. Germline loops: CDR1 SGHTA, CDR2 FQGNSA. The CDR3 sequence: CASSRLENQPQHF. The CDR3 bases are TGTGCCAGCAGCCGACTAGAAAATCAGCCCCAGCATTTT.

This clonotype was counted at least ten times. V gene TRBV19 combines with J gene TRBJ2-5; D might be TRBD1 (6 bases). This CDR3 comprises 14 residues. Germline assignment: CDR1 LNHDA and CDR2 SQIVND (reference sequence). Between the trimmed V and J ends, which lost 1 base and 5 bases, there was a span of 11 bases. The CDR3, as DNA: TGTGCCAGTAGTATAGTGGGCAGGGGTGAGACCCAGTACTTC. It yields the protein CASSIVGRGETQYF.

This clonotype occurred once. The CDR3 nucleotides read TGTGCCAGCAGTGGACTAGACCGCACAGATACGCAGTATTTT. It encodes CASSGLDRTDTQYF. The chain recombines TRBV2 with TRBJ2-3, with a possible D match to TRBD2 (6 bases). Between the trimmed V and J ends, which lost 4 bases and 1 base, there was a span of 9 bases. CDR1 is SNHLY and CDR2 is FYNNEI in the germline V gene. The CDR3 loop spans 14 amino acids.

This clonotype was observed at least ten times. This chain connects TRBV7-8 to TRBJ2-1; 7 bases are shared with TRBD1. After removal of 0 bases from V and 6 bases from J, the junction contained 14 bases not matched to a gene. Germline V gene data show CDR1 as SGHVS and CDR2 as FQNEAQ. The length of the CDR3 is 18 residues. The CDR3 is CASSLAHRSGGVGNEQFF. The CDR3 nucleotides read TGTGCCAGCAGCTTAGCGCATCGTTCAGGGGGAGTAGGCAATGAGCAGTTCTTC.

This clonotype was counted ten times or more. V is TRBV5-8 and J is TRBJ2-3; D might be TRBD1 (5 bases). The V end lost 0 bases, the J end lost 6 bases, and 11 bases lay between the germline ends. The germline gives CDR1 SGHTS, CDR2 YDEGEE. The CDR3 totals 14 residues. CDR3 in amino acids: CASSLEGFEDTQYF. In DNA form, the CDR3 reads TGTGCCAGCAGCTTGGAGGGGTTTGAGGATACGCAGTATTTT. Drawing the rest from reference TRBV5-8 and TRBJ2-3, the complete variable domain is EAGVTQSPTHLIKTRGQQATLRCSPISGHTSVYWYQQALGLGLQFLLWYDEGEERNRGNFPPRFSGRQFPNYSSELNVNALELEDSALYLCASSLEGFEDTQYFGPGTRLTVL.

This clonotype was detected ten times or more. The rearrangement joins TRBV5-1 to TRBJ1-1; no reliable D call. V shed 3 bases and J shed 3 bases, with 15 bases lying between them. The germline V gene has CDR1 SGHRS and CDR2 YFSETQ. The CDR3 extends over 15 amino acids. For the CDR3, the DNA is TGCGCCAGCAGCTCTGCATGGGGAGTCGACACTGAAGCTTTCTTT. Translated: CASSSAWGVDTEAFF.

The table lists this clonotype with many counts. The chain recombines TRBV28 with TRBJ1-2; TRBD1 matches 7 bases. Trimming took 0 bases from V and 4 from J; bases not matched to a gene: 5. Germline V gene data show CDR1 as MDHEN and CDR2 as SYDVKM. CDR3 length: 15 amino acids. The chain's CDR3 is CASSLWGQQPYGYTF. CDR3 DNA sequence: TGTGCCAGCAGTTTATGGGGACAGCAACCCTATGGCTACACCTTC.

This clonotype was recorded at least ten times. This sequence joins TRBV20-1 and TRBJ1-5, with D possibly being TRBD1 (5 bases). Germline V gene lookup returns CDR1 DFQATT and CDR2 SNEGSKA (reference sequence). Trimming pared 0 bases from V and 7 bases from J, leaving 16 bases between. There are 15 residues in the CDR3. The CDR3 sequence is CSARDVHGAGQPQHF. CDR3 in DNA: TGCAGTGCTAGAGATGTTCACGGGGCTGGCCAGCCCCAGCATTTT.

This clonotype was counted many times. The chain is built from TRBV12-3 or TRBV12-4 and TRBJ1-2; 8 nucleotides line up with TRBD1. This CDR3 has 14 amino acids. V gave up 8 bases and J gave up 2 bases; unmatched junction bases: 7. The DNA for the CDR3 is TGTGCCAGCGGACGCACAGGGGGAAACTATGGCTACACCTTC. Its protein is CASGRTGGNYGYTF.

This clonotype was counted only a few times. The gene calls are TRBV5-1 and TRBJ2-5; D is perhaps TRBD2 (5 bases). This CDR3 is 15 amino acids long. From germline, CDR1 is SGHRS and CDR2 YFSETQ. Trimming cost V 4 bases and J 0 bases, with 13 bases left between them. The CDR3 region is CASSPGRRYQETQYF. The CDR3 bases are TGCGCCAGCAGCCCAGGCAGGAGGTACCAAGAGACCCAGTACTTC. The full variable domain, its missing parts supplied by reference TRBV5-1 and TRBJ2-5, is KAGVTQTPRYLIKTRGQQVTLSCSPISGHRSVSWYQQTPGQGLQFLFEYFSETQRNKGNFPGRFSGRQFSNSRSEMNVSTLELGDSALYLCASSPGRRYQETQYFGPGTRLLVL.